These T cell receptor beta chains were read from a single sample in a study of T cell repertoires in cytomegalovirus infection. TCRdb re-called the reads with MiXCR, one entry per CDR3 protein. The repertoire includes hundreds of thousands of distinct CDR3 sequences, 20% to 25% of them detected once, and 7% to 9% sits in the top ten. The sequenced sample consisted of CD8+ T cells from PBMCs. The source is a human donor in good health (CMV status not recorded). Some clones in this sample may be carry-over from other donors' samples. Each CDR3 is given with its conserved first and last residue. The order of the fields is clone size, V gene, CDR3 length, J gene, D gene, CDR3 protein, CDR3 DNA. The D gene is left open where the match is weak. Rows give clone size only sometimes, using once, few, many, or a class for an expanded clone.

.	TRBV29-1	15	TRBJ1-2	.	CSVEDRRGAGYGYTF	TGCAGCGTTGAAGATAGGCGAGGGGCAGGCTATGGCTACACCTTC
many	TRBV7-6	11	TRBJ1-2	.	CASSPGLGYTF	TGTGCCAGCAGCCCCGGATTAGGCTACACCTTC
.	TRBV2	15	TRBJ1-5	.	CASSEGTALYQPQHF	TGTGCCAGCAGTGAGGGGACGGCGCTATATCAGCCCCAGCATTTT
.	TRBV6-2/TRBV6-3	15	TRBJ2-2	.	CASSILQGITGELFF	TGTGCCAGCAGTATCCTACAGGGAATCACCGGGGAGCTGTTTTTT
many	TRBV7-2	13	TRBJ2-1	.	CASSSNREDEQFF	TGTGCCAGCAGCTCAAACAGGGAGGATGAGCAGTTCTTC
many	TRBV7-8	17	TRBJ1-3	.	CASSERQASFSGNTIYF	TGTGCCAGCAGCGAAAGACAGGCGTCCTTCTCTGGAAACACCATATATTTT
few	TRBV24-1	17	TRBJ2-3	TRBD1	CATSDRRQGAGTDTQYF	TGTGCCACCAGTGACCGTCGACAGGGGGCTGGCACAGATACGCAGTATTTT
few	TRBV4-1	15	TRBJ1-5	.	CASSQTDSSNQPQHF	TGCGCCAGCAGCCAAACCGACAGTAGCAATCAGCCCCAGCATTTT
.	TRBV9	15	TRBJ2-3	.	CASSPEALITDTQYF	TGTGCCAGCAGCCCAGAAGCGCTGATCACAGATACGCAGTATTTT
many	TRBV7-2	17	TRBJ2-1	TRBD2	CASSWPSRAGGHDEQFF	TGTGCCAGCAGCTGGCCCTCCCGAGCGGGGGGGCATGATGAGCAGTTCTTC
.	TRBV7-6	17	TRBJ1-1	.	CASSLGPNAVGYTEAFF	TGTGCCAGCAGCCTCGGTCCTAACGCCGTAGGGTACACTGAAGCTTTCTTT
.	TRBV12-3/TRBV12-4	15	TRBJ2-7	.	CASSLTQGRRNEQYF	TGTGCCAGCAGTTTAACCCAGGGCCGGCGCAACGAGCAGTACTTC
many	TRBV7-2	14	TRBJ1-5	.	CASSLGVGVQPQHF	TGTGCCAGCAGCTTGGGGGTGGGGGTGCAGCCCCAGCATTTT
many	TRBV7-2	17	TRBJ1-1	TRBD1	CASSLGRGGTVNTEAFF	TGTGCCAGCAGCTTAGGGAGGGGAGGGACAGTGAACACTGAAGCTTTCTTT
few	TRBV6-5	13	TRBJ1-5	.	CASSWGRDQPQHF	TGTGCCAGCAGTTGGGGACGGGACCAGCCCCAGCATTTT
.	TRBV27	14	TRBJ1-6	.	CASSPGGYGAPIHF	TGTGCCAGCAGCCCCGGGGGTTACGGGGCACCCATCCACTTT
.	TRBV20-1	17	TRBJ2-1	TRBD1	CSARPQGQGVPYNEQFF	TGCAGTGCTAGACCCCAAGGACAGGGTGTCCCCTACAATGAGCAGTTCTTC
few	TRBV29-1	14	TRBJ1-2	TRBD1	CSVEATGEGSGYTF	TGCAGCGTTGAAGCCACAGGGGAGGGAAGTGGCTACACCTTC
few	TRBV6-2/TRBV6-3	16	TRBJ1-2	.	CASNTRPRRMVYGYTF	TGTGCCAGCAATACCCGTCCCCGACGGATGGTTTATGGCTACACCTTC
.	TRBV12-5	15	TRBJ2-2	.	CASGFGAGNTGELFF	TGTGCTAGTGGTTTTGGAGCGGGGAACACCGGGGAGCTGTTTTTT
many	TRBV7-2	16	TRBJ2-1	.	CASSLLGTNSYNEQFF	TGTGCCAGCAGTCTCCTGGGGACAAACTCCTACAATGAGCAGTTCTTC
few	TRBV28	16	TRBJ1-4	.	CASSPPGGRSNEKLFF	TGTGCCAGCAGTCCACCCGGGGGACGCAGTAATGAAAAACTGTTTTTT
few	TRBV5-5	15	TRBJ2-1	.	CASSLGQGLNNEQFF	TGTGCCAGCAGCTTGGGGCAGGGGTTAAACAATGAGCAGTTCTTC
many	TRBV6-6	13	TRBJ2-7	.	CASSYSVSYEQYF	TGTGCCAGCAGTTACTCGGTCTCCTACGAGCAGTACTTC
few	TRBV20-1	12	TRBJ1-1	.	CSAQGMRTEAFF	TGCAGTGCCCAAGGTATGCGGACTGAAGCTTTCTTT
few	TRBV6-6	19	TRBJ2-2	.	CASSYSRLSAATNTGELFF	TGTGCCAGCAGTTACTCGAGGTTGTCGGCAGCTACGAACACCGGGGAGCTGTTTTTT
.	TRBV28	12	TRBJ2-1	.	CASTHLYNEQFF	TGTGCCAGCACCCACCTATACAATGAGCAGTTCTTC
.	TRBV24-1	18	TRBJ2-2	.	CATSAGRGLETNTGELFF	TGTGCCACCAGTGCGGGCCGGGGACTCGAAACGAACACCGGGGAGCTGTTTTTT
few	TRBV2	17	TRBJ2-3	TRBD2	CASKRTSGGPLTDTQYF	TGTGCCAGCAAACGGACTAGCGGGGGGCCTCTCACAGATACGCAGTATTTT
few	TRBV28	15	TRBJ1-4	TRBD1	CASRGRTGEVEKLFF	TGTGCCAGCAGGGGACGGACAGGGGAAGTGGAAAAACTGTTTTTT
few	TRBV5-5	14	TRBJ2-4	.	CASSFRSYKNIQYF	TGTGCCAGCAGCTTCCGATCGTACAAAAACATTCAGTACTTC
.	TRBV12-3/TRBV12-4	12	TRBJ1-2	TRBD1	CASSSTPGQSSF	TGTGCCAGCAGTTCGACACCGGGACAGAGTTCCTTC
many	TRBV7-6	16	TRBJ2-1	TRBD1	CASSLRDRGTYNEQFF	TGTGCCAGCAGCTTAAGGGACAGGGGAACTTACAATGAGCAGTTCTTC
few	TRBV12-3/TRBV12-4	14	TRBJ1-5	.	CASSWDKVPRPQHF	TGTGCCAGCAGTTGGGACAAGGTCCCTAGGCCCCAGCATTTT
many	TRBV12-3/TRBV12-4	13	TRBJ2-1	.	CASSYQGNNEQFF	TGTGCCAGCAGTTACCAGGGGAACAATGAGCAGTTCTTC
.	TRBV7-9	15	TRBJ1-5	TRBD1	CASSATGGSNQPQHF	TGTGCCAGCAGCGCGACAGGGGGTAGCAATCAGCCCCAGCATTTT
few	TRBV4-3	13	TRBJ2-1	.	CASSPPGGEEQFF	TGCGCCAGCAGCCCCCCTGGCGGGGAGGAGCAGTTCTTC
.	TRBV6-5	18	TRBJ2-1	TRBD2	CASTLLAGGPSSYNEQFF	TGTGCCAGCACCCTACTAGCGGGGGGCCCTAGCTCCTACAATGAGCAGTTCTTC
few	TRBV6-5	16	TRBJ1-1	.	CASSYGAGGVNTEAFF	TGTGCCAGCAGTTACGGGGCGGGGGGGGTGAACACTGAAGCTTTCTTT
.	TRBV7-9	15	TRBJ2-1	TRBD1	CASSQRGQGFYEQFF	TGTGCCAGCAGTCAACGGGGACAGGGGTTCTATGAGCAGTTCTTC
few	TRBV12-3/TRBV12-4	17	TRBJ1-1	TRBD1	CASSFGGRGLLLTEAFF	TGTGCCAGCAGTTTTGGGGGCAGGGGGCTTCTCCTCACTGAAGCTTTCTTT
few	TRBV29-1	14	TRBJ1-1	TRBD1	CSVAPEWTGTEAFF	TGCAGCGTTGCCCCGGAATGGACAGGGACTGAAGCTTTCTTT
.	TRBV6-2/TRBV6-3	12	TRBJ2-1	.	CASTQNGLEQFF	TGTGCCAGCACTCAAAACGGACTTGAGCAGTTCTTC
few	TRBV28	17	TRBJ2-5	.	CASSLVGLSFGLETQYF	TGTGCCAGCTCCTTGGTGGGACTTAGTTTCGGTCTTGAGACCCAGTACTTC
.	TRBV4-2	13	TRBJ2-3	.	CASSPPASDTQYF	TGTGCCAGCAGCCCTCCCGCCTCAGATACGCAGTATTTT
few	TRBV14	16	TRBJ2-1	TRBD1	CASSQPGQGGYNEQFF	TGTGCCAGCAGCCAACCGGGACAGGGCGGATACAATGAGCAGTTCTTC
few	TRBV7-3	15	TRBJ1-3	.	CASSLTGFSGNTIYF	TGTGCCAGCAGCCTAACAGGGTTTTCTGGAAACACCATATATTTT